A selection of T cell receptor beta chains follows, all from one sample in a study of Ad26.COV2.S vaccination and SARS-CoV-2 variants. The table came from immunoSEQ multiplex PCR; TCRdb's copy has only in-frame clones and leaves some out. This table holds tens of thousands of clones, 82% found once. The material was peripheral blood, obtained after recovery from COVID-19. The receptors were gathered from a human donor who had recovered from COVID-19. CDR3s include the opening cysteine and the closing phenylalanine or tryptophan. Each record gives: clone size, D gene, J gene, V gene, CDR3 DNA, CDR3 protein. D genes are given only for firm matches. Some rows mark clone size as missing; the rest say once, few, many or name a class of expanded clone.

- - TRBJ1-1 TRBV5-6 TGTGCCAGCAGCCCAACAGGGCGAACTGAAGCTTTCTTT CASSPTGRTEAFF
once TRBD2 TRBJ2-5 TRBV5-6 TGTGCCAGCAGCCTTCCGACTAGCGGGAGACAGACCCAGTACTTC CASSLPTSGRQTQYF
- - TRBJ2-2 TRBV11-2 TGTGCCAGCAGCTTTCTCCCCTCCGGGGAGCTGTTTTTT CASSFLPSGELFF
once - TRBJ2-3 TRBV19 TGTGCCAGTAAGGGCGGGATGGCTGGAGATACGCAGTATTTT CASKGGMAGDTQYF
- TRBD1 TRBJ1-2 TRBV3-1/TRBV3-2 TGTGCCAGCAGCCAGACAGGGAGGGATGGCTACACCTTC CASSQTGRDGYTF
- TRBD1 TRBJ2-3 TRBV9 TGTGCCAGCAGCCATACGACAGGGTCGAGGCCCACAGATACGCAGTATTTT CASSHTTGSRPTDTQYF
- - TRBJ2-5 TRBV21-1 TGTGCCAGCAGCAAAGAGGAGGACAGGGGAGAGACCCAGTACTTC CASSKEEDRGETQYF
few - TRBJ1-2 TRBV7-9 TGTGCCAGCAGCTTAGGAGAGTCTCACTATGGCTACACCTTC CASSLGESHYGYTF
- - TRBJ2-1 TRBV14 TGTGCCAGTAGCGTCCAGGTACGAGGGAATGAGCAGTTCTTC CASSVQVRGNEQFF
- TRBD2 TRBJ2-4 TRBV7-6 TGTGCCAGCAGCCCCGCCGGGACTAGCACCCTTTTAGCCAAAAACATTCAGTACTTC CASSPAGTSTLLAKNIQYF